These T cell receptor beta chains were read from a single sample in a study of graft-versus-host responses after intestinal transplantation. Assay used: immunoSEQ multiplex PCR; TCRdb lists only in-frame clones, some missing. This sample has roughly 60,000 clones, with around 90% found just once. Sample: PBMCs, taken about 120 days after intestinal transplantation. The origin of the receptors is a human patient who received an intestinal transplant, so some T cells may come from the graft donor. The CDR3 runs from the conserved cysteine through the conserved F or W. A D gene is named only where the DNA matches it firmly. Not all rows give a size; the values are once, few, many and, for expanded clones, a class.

CDR3 DNA: TGTGCCAGCAGCTGGCAGGAGATCGGCGAGCAGTACTTC; CDR3 protein: CASSWQEIGEQYF; V gene: TRBV7-9; clone size: NA; J gene: TRBJ2-7; D gene: NA
CDR3 DNA: TGTGCCAGCAGCCAAGAGTTGTTGCGGGACTCCTACGAGCAGTACTTC; CDR3 protein: CASSQELLRDSYEQYF; V gene: TRBV4-2; clone size: NA; J gene: TRBJ2-7; D gene: NA
CDR3 DNA: TGTGCCATCAAGGGTAGCGGGGGGCGTTCCTACGAGCAGTACTTC; CDR3 protein: CAIKGSGGRSYEQYF; V gene: TRBV10-3; clone size: NA; J gene: TRBJ2-7; D gene: TRBD2
CDR3 DNA: TGTGCCAGTCAGGGGGCAACGGACTATGGCTACACCTTC; CDR3 protein: CASQGATDYGYTF; V gene: TRBV28; clone size: NA; J gene: TRBJ1-2; D gene: TRBD1
CDR3 DNA: TGTGCCAGCAGGGACGGCACAGCGGGGGGCCCCGGGTACGAGCAGTACTTC; CDR3 protein: CASRDGTAGGPGYEQYF; V gene: TRBV4-2; clone size: NA; J gene: TRBJ2-7; D gene: TRBD2
CDR3 DNA: TGCGCCAGCAGCTCGGGAGTCCTCTTCAATGAGCAGTTCTTC; CDR3 protein: CASSSGVLFNEQFF; V gene: TRBV5-1; clone size: NA; J gene: TRBJ2-1; D gene: NA
CDR3 DNA: TGTGCCAGCAGGGATAGGACAGCTATGAACACTGAAGCTTTCTTT; CDR3 protein: CASRDRTAMNTEAFF; V gene: TRBV7-9; clone size: NA; J gene: TRBJ1-1; D gene: NA
CDR3 DNA: TGTGCCAGCACCCCTGTACCAAACATTCAGTACTTC; CDR3 protein: CASTPVPNIQYF; V gene: TRBV6-6; clone size: NA; J gene: TRBJ2-4; D gene: NA
CDR3 DNA: TGCGCCAGCAGACTCCGGGGGAACACTGAAGCTTTCTTT; CDR3 protein: CASRLRGNTEAFF; V gene: TRBV10-2; clone size: NA; J gene: TRBJ1-1; D gene: NA
CDR3 DNA: TGCGCCAGCAGCCAGGGACTAGCGGGAGTTGAGCAGTTCTTC; CDR3 protein: CASSQGLAGVEQFF; V gene: TRBV4-1; clone size: NA; J gene: TRBJ2-1; D gene: TRBD2
CDR3 DNA: TGTGCCAGCAGCTTAGGCCAGGGGGCCGAGCAGTACTTC; CDR3 protein: CASSLGQGAEQYF; V gene: TRBV7-6; clone size: NA; J gene: TRBJ2-7; D gene: TRBD1
CDR3 DNA: TGTGCCAGCACCGGGGGGAGCTCCTACAATGAGCAGTTCTTC; CDR3 protein: CASTGGSSYNEQFF; V gene: TRBV27; clone size: NA; J gene: TRBJ2-1; D gene: TRBD2
CDR3 DNA: TGTGCCATCAGTGAGTCGGGCACCACAGATACGCAGTATTTT; CDR3 protein: CAISESGTTDTQYF; V gene: TRBV10-3; clone size: NA; J gene: TRBJ2-3; D gene: NA
CDR3 DNA: TGTGCCAGCAGCCTCCTAAGATGGGACTCCTACGAGCAGTACTTC; CDR3 protein: CASSLLRWDSYEQYF; V gene: TRBV7-8; clone size: NA; J gene: TRBJ2-7; D gene: NA
CDR3 DNA: TGTGCCAGCAGTTCGCCGGGACACATGGACACTGAAGCTTTCTTT; CDR3 protein: CASSSPGHMDTEAFF; V gene: TRBV28; clone size: few; J gene: TRBJ1-1; D gene: NA
CDR3 DNA: TGTGCCAGTAGTATCTATTTGGGCAGGGGGACTGAAGCTTTCTTT; CDR3 protein: CASSIYLGRGTEAFF; V gene: TRBV19; clone size: once; J gene: TRBJ1-1; D gene: TRBD1
CDR3 DNA: TGTGCCATCAGTGAGTCTAACCAAGAGACCCAGTACTTC; CDR3 protein: CAISESNQETQYF; V gene: TRBV10-3; clone size: NA; J gene: TRBJ2-5; D gene: NA
CDR3 DNA: TGTGCCAGCAGCCAAGGGGGAGCGGGAGGGCAAGAGACCCAGTACTTC; CDR3 protein: CASSQGGAGGQETQYF; V gene: TRBV4-2; clone size: NA; J gene: TRBJ2-5; D gene: TRBD2